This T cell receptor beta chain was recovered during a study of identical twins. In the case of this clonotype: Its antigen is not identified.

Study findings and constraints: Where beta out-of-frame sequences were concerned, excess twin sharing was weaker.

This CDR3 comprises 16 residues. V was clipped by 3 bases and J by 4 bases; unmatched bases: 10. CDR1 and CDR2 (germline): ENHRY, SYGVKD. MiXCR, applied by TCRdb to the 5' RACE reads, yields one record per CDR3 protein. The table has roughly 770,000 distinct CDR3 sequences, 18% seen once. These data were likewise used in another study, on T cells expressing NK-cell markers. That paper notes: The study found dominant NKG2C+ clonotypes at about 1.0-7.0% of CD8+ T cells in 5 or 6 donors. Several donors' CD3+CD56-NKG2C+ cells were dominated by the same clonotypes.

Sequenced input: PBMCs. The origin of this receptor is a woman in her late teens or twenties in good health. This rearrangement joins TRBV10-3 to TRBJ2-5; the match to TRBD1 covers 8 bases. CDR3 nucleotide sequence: TGTGCCATCAGTGATTTGGACAGGGATCCCCCAGAGACCCAGTACTTC. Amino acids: CAISDLDRDPPETQYF.